This T cell receptor (beta chain) stems from a study of blood T cell repertoires in COVID-19. Here immunoSEQ multiplex PCR was the method, and the copy in TCRdb shows in-frame clones only, minus some. The table lists over 150,000 clones, over 75% of them singletons. J was trimmed by 2 bases and V by 5 bases; bases with no gene match: 14. CDR3 length: 20 amino acids. Germline CDR1 and CDR2: LNHDA and SQIVND (reference sequence). The chain is built from TRBV19 and TRBJ2-1, with 14 bases matching TRBD2. The source is a woman in her 70s with acute or convalescent COVID-19. Sample: peripheral blood. The CDR3 DNA reads as TGTGCCAGTAGTCCTCAATCGGGACTAGCGGGAGTAATGACCTACAATGAGCAGTTCTTC. It encodes CASSPQSGLAGVMTYNEQFF.